The 28 T cell receptor beta chains below were found in one sample sequenced in a study of low-dose radiotherapy and immunotherapy resistance in tumors. Both a constant-region primer and a V-primer adapter served to amplify TCRs across 20 PCR cycles. TCRdb analysed the reads with MiXCR anew, one entry per CDR3 protein. This table holds approximately 52,000 distinct CDR3 sequences, around a third found once. The time point is: after trial treatment. Documented treatment: LDRT plus nivolumab, ipilimumab, low-dose cyclophosphamide and aspirin (RACIN trial). Sequenced here: PBMCs, sampled after low-dose radiotherapy plus immunotherapy. Receptors were obtained from a male donor with rectosigmoid adenocarcinoma.

The chain couples TRBV4-1 to TRBJ1-2; 8 positions agree with TRBD1. Germline lookup yields CDR1 MGHRA and CDR2 YSYEKL. The CDR3 has 14 residues. The junction had 7 bases not matched to a gene; V was cut back by 6 bases and J by 4 bases. The CDR3 nucleotides read TGCGCCAGCAGTCCTGACAGGGGAGCCTATGGCTACACCTTC. It is translated as CASSPDRGAYGYTF.

The chain couples TRBV24-1 to TRBJ2-5; 9 bases line up with TRBD1. J was trimmed by 3 bases and V by 7 bases; bases with no gene match: 2. The germline gives CDR1 KGHDR, CDR2 SFDVKD. CDR3 size: 13 residues. As DNA, the CDR3 is TGTGCCACCAGAAGGACAGGGGAAGAGACCCAGTACTTC. It codes for CATRRTGEETQYF.

Details on this clonotype: Only one base separates this from a far larger clonotype, so it likely reflects a read error. V usage is TRBV6-2 or TRBV6-3 and J usage is TRBJ2-1; D not certain. V gave up 5 bases and J gave up 10 bases, with 9 bases separating them. The CDR3 sequence is 11 residues long. Germline V gene lookup returns CDR1 MNHEY and CDR2 SVGEGT. This CDR3 is CASSNTYEQFF. The CDR3 DNA reads as TGTGCCAGCAGTAATACCTACGAGCAGTTCTTC.

This clonotype was counted ten times or more. The chain carries TRBV7-2 and TRBJ1-2; the D gene is possibly TRBD1 (5 bases). The CDR3 extends over 14 amino acids. In germline, CDR1 is SGHTA, CDR2 FQGNSA. The ends were cut back, 7 bases at V and 8 bases at J, with 20 bases in the middle. CDR3 DNA sequence: TGTGCCAGCACTATTGGGAAGGGCAGGGTGGGCTACACCTTC. Amino acids: CASTIGKGRVGYTF. Drawing the rest from reference TRBV7-2 and TRBJ1-2, the complete variable domain is GAGVSQSPSNKVTEKGKDVELRCDPISGHTALYWYRQSLGQGLEFLIYFQGNSAPDKSGLPSDRFSAERTGGSVSTLTIQRTQQEDSAVYLCASTIGKGRVGYTFGSGTRLTVV.

In this sample, this clonotype turned up many times. The chain links TRBV7-2 to TRBJ2-7; D unclear. V dropped 2 bases and J dropped 6 bases, with 5 bases sitting between them. Germline CDR1 reads SGHTA; CDR2 reads FQGNSA. The CDR3 runs to 11 residues. This CDR3 is CASSLIREQYF. In DNA form, the CDR3 reads TGTGCCAGCAGCTTAATCCGCGAGCAGTACTTC. The variable domain in full, with the rest retrieved from reference TRBV7-2 and TRBJ2-7, is GAGVSQSPSNKVTEKGKDVELRCDPISGHTALYWYRQSLGQGLEFLIYFQGNSAPDKSGLPSDRFSAERTGGSVSTLTIQRTQQEDSAVYLCASSLIREQYFGPGTRLTVT.

In its sample, this clonotype was seen a few times. The chain employs TRBV9 and TRBJ2-1; D perhaps matches TRBD2 (5 bases). Germline V CDR1 and CDR2: SGDLS, YYNGEE. The CDR3 has 15 amino acids. V was cut by 0 bases and J by 5 bases, with 12 bases left in between. For the CDR3, the DNA is TGTGCCAGCAGCGTAGCCAGCGCGGGCCACAATGAGCAGTTCTTC. As protein: CASSVASAGHNEQFF.

Remarks on this clonotype: Since a far larger clone is one base different, this is likely a read error. The chain couples TRBV28 to TRBJ2-7; D perhaps matches TRBD1 (6 bases). Trimming stripped 8 bases from V and 10 bases from J, with 18 bases between. The CDR3 has 12 amino acids. The germline CDR1 and CDR2 sequences are MDHEN and SYDVKM. The CDR3 DNA follows: TGTGCCAGCTCACGAGAACACAGGGTACAGTACTTC. Residues: CASSREHRVQYF.

The chain recombines TRBV9 with TRBJ1-2; 7 bases are shared with TRBD1. CDR1 and CDR2 from the germline V gene are SGDLS and YYNGEE. The CDR3 has 15 residues. The ends lost 4 bases at V and 1 base at J; junction bases unmatched: 7. This CDR3 is CASSPTGDLNYGYTF. Here the CDR3 DNA reads TGTGCCAGCAGCCCAACAGGGGACCTTAACTATGGCTACACCTTC.

The gene calls are TRBV28 and TRBJ1-2; D uncertain. The V gene's germline CDR1 is MDHEN and CDR2 SYDVKM. The CDR3 length is 12 residues. V lost 6 bases and J 2 bases, leaving 7 bases between the germline ends. Here the CDR3 DNA reads TGTGCCAGCAGCCTCGGGAACTATGGCTACACCTTC. Amino acids: CASSLGNYGYTF.

The J gene is TRBJ1-4, the V gene TRBV27; the match to TRBD1 covers 10 bases. The CDR3 contains 16 residues. J gave up 5 bases and V 7 bases, and 10 bases lay outside the gene matches. Germline V lookup: CDR1 MNHEY, CDR2 SMNVEV (reference sequence). CDR3 DNA: TGTGCCAGCACTCGGACAGGGGGTTTACGGAATGAAAAACTGTTTTTT. This translates into CASTRTGGLRNEKLFF.

This clonotype is judged medium-sized. This chain connects TRBV28 to TRBJ1-5, with TRBD1 matching over 7 bases. The CDR3 covers 17 residues. Germline V gene sequence: CDR1 MDHEN, CDR2 SYDVKM. The V gene end was trimmed by 7 bases and the J gene end by 7 bases; junction bases not matched to a gene: 19. In nucleotides, the CDR3 is TGTGCCAGCACCCCCCTGGGACAGATCTTAGCAGGGCAGCCCCAGCATTTT. Amino acid sequence: CASTPLGQILAGQPQHF. Full variable domain (missing parts from reference TRBV28 and TRBJ1-5): DVKVTQSSRYLVKRTGEKVFLECVQDMDHENMFWYRQDPGLGLRLIYFSYDVKMKEKGDIPEGYSVSREKKERFSLILESASTNQTSMYLCASTPLGQILAGQPQHFGDGTRLSIL.

This clonotype is medium-sized by share. The V call is TRBV12-3 or TRBV12-4, the J call TRBJ2-3; TRBD2 might be the D (7 bases). This CDR3 comprises 14 residues. Trimming pared 7 bases from V and 7 bases from J, leaving 18 bases between. Here the CDR3 reads CASTLGGPSHTQYF. DNA of the CDR3: TGTGCCAGCACCTTGGGGGGGCCGTCCCATACGCAGTATTTT.

The chain employs TRBV10-3 and TRBJ2-2; D might be TRBD1 or TRBD2, each matching 5 bases. The germline V gene encodes CDR1 ENHRY and CDR2 SYGVKD. V shed 7 bases and J shed 0 bases, with 12 bases lying between them. The CDR3 loop spans 15 amino acids. The CDR3 is CAIKPGPPNTGELFF. CDR3 sequence (DNA): TGTGCCATCAAACCGGGACCCCCGAACACCGGGGAGCTGTTTTTT.

On this clonotype: A read error likely explains this, since a far larger clone differs by one base. The chain carries TRBV11-2 and TRBJ2-7; the match to TRBD2 covers 7 bases. V dropped 2 bases and J dropped 7; count of bases not matched to a gene: 5. In germline, CDR1 is SGHAT, CDR2 FQNNGV. CDR3 size: 13 residues. CDR3 sequence reads: CASSLRLADEQYF. The DNA for the CDR3 is TGTGCCAGCAGCTTACGACTAGCCGATGAGCAGTACTTC.

In its sample, this clonotype was seen once. The chain employs TRBV5-1 and TRBJ2-3; D might be TRBD1 or TRBD2, each matching 6 bases. V was trimmed by 4 bases and J by 2 bases, leaving 20 bases between them. This CDR3 spans 17 amino acids. CDR1 is SGHRS, CDR2 YFSETQ, per germline. The CDR3 protein is CASSPTEGGMVTDTQYF. The DNA of the CDR3 is TGCGCCAGCAGCCCCACCGAGGGGGGCATGGTCACAGATACGCAGTATTTT.

Of note for this clonotype: A much larger clone differs from this one at a single base, so this may be a read error. This chain connects TRBV7-3 to TRBJ2-3, with D perhaps TRBD2 (7 bases). Germline-derived CDR1 and CDR2 are SGHTA and FQGTGA. The CDR3 length is 16 residues. CDR3 residues: CAGSHVLGGPTDTQYF. DNA of the CDR3: TGTGCCGGCAGCCATGTTCTGGGGGGGCCGACAGATACGCAGTATTTT. The full variable domain, with the rest looked up from reference TRBV7-3 and TRBJ2-3, is GAGVSQTPSNKVTEKGKYVELRCDPISGHTALYWYRQSLGQGPEFLIYFQGTGAADDSGLPNDRFFAVRPEGSVSTLKIQRTERGDSAVYLCAGSHVLGGPTDTQYFGPGTRLTVL.

This clonotype was seen many times. The rearrangement links TRBV7-2 to TRBJ2-7; the D call may be TRBD1 or TRBD2 (5 bases each). CDR1 SGHTA and CDR2 FQGNSA come from the germline V gene. V was cut by 4 bases and J by 3 bases, with 19 bases left in between. There are 16 residues in the CDR3. CDR3 sequence: CASSSITGPESYEQYF. For the CDR3, the DNA is TGTGCCAGCAGCTCGATAACGGGACCAGAAAGCTACGAGCAGTACTTC. The full variable domain, with the rest looked up from reference TRBV7-2 and TRBJ2-7, is GAGVSQSPSNKVTEKGKDVELRCDPISGHTALYWYRQSLGQGLEFLIYFQGNSAPDKSGLPSDRFSAERTGGSVSTLTIQRTQQEDSAVYLCASSSITGPESYEQYFGPGTRLTVT.

This clonotype was seen once. V and J are TRBV5-8 and TRBJ2-7, with D tentatively TRBD1 (6 bases). Between the trimmed V and J ends, which lost 4 bases and 2 bases, there was a span of 19 bases. The CDR3 spans 16 residues. Germline-derived CDR1 and CDR2 are SGHTS and YDEGEE. In DNA form, the CDR3 reads TGTGCCAGCAGCGCCCAGGGGCAGAGCACAGCCTACGAGCAGTACTTC. Amino acids: CASSAQGQSTAYEQYF.

Only a few counts were recorded for this clonotype. V is TRBV10-3 and J is TRBJ2-1; D is ambiguous. Germline values: CDR1 ENHRY, CDR2 SYGVKD. V was cut by 6 bases and J by 3 bases, with 12 bases left in between. There are 14 residues in the CDR3. The CDR3 sequence: CAIRYSDIYNEQFF. The CDR3 DNA reads as TGTGCCATCAGGTATTCTGACATCTACAATGAGCAGTTCTTC.

This clonotype was counted many times. The chain is built from TRBV20-1 and TRBJ2-1; 13 bases are shared with TRBD2. Losses at the gene ends were 5 bases for V and 8 bases for J; bases not matched to a gene: 9. The CDR3 spans 15 residues. Germline V gives CDR1 DFQATT, CDR2 SNEGSKA (reference sequence). CDR3 sequence: CSAGLRLAGGDEQFF. The CDR3 coding sequence is TGCAGTGCTGGACTCCGACTAGCGGGGGGAGATGAGCAGTTCTTC.

This clonotype has ten or more counts. This chain joins TRBV12-3 or TRBV12-4 and TRBJ2-5; 8 positions agree with TRBD2. The CDR3 consists of 17 residues. The V segment lost 3 bases and the J segment 4 bases; nucleotides outside the gene matches: 13. The CDR3 bases are TGTGCCAGCAGTTTGTCTCCGGCCGGGACTAGGCCAGAGACCCAGTACTTC. Its protein product is CASSLSPAGTRPETQYF.

There are many counts of this clonotype. V and J are TRBV6-2 or TRBV6-3 and TRBJ1-1; D not certain. The CDR3 is made up of 14 amino acids. CDR1 MNHEY and CDR2 SVGEGT come from the germline V gene. V was clipped by 2 bases and J by 0 bases, with 7 bases between them. In DNA, the CDR3 is TGTGCCAGCAGTTACACAGAAATGAACACTGAAGCTTTCTTT. The encoded protein is CASSYTEMNTEAFF.

The chain links TRBV5-1 to TRBJ1-1; a possible D gene is TRBD1 (5 bases). There are 15 residues in the CDR3. CDR1 and CDR2 (germline): SGHRS, YFSETQ. V gave up 4 bases and J gave up 0 bases, with 13 bases separating them. CDR3 sequence: CASSPIDSLNTEAFF. The CDR3, as DNA: TGCGCCAGCAGCCCTATCGACAGTCTGAACACTGAAGCTTTCTTT.

The CDR3 reads CASSPSPNGGAEQYF. CDR3 coding DNA: TGTGCCAGCAGCCCGTCCCCCAACGGAGGCGCCGAGCAGTACTTC. The V gene is TRBV3-1, the J gene TRBJ2-7; maybe TRBD2 (5 bases). The length of the CDR3 is 15 residues. V lost 4 bases to trimming and J lost 6 bases, with 19 bases between them. Germline CDR1 LGHDT, CDR2 YNNKEL (reference sequence).

This clonotype was counted at least ten times. V gene TRBV24-1 combines with J gene TRBJ1-5; 9 nucleotides match TRBD1. The CDR3 sequence is 16 residues long. The J segment lost 2 bases and the V segment lost 2 bases, leaving 3 bases of the junction unmatched. CDR1 is KGHDR, CDR2 SFDVKD, per germline. The CDR3 is CATSDSDRGGNQPQHF. The CDR3 nucleotides read TGTGCCACCAGTGATTCGGACAGGGGTGGCAATCAGCCCCAGCATTTT.

Many counts were recorded for this clonotype. The chain links TRBV6-2 or TRBV6-3 to TRBJ2-1; D may correspond to TRBD1 or TRBD2 (5 bases each). The CDR3 is 15 residues long. V lost 10 bases and J lost 4, with 20 bases in between. The germline CDR1 and CDR2 sequences are MNHEY and SVGEGT. The CDR3 protein is CATYTPGRIYNEQFF. The CDR3 nucleotides are TGTGCCACTTACACCCCGGGACGGATTTACAATGAGCAGTTCTTC.

This clonotype was picked up a small number of times. The V gene is TRBV7-9, the J gene TRBJ2-6; 7 bases fit TRBD1. The length of the CDR3 is 13 residues. Germline V CDR1 and CDR2: SEHNR, FQNEAQ (reference sequence). Losses at the gene ends were 10 bases for V and 2 bases for J; bases not matched to a gene: 2. The CDR3 loop reads CAKDRAGANVLTF. The DNA of the CDR3 is TGTGCCAAAGACAGGGCTGGGGCCAACGTCCTGACTTTC.

The chain is built from TRBV5-4 and TRBJ1-1; D is unclear. CDR3 length: 15 residues. Trimming pared 0 bases from V and 0 bases from J, leaving 9 bases between. In germline, CDR1 is SGHNT, CDR2 YYREEE (reference sequence). The CDR3: CASSLGKHMNTEAFF. In DNA form, the CDR3 reads TGTGCCAGCAGCTTGGGAAAACATATGAACACTGAAGCTTTCTTT. The variable domain in full, with the rest retrieved from reference TRBV5-4 and TRBJ1-1, is ETGVTQSPTHLIKTRGQQVTLRCSSQSGHNTVSWYQQALGQGPQFIFQYYREEENGRGNFPPRFSGLQFPNYSSELNVNALELDDSALYLCASSLGKHMNTEAFFGQGTRLTVV.